One and the same sample provided the 32 T cell receptor beta chains below, sequenced in a study of T cells in women clearing cervical HPV infection. Clones were sequenced by immunoSEQ multiplex PCR, and TCRdb holds only the in-frame ones, with some missing. Recorded for this sample: 25,000 to 35,000 clones. Material: blood buffy coat. The origin of the receptors is a woman aged 18 to 75 with a cervical HPV16 infection that either progressed to CIN3+ or cleared (not recorded which).

A remark on this clone: The DNA ends 3 residues before the CDR3 does, and the rest of the CDR3 is filled in from the germline J gene. The rearrangement links TRBV14 to TRBJ2-7; D remains unclear. V was cut by 1 base and J by 2 bases, with 21 bases left in between. Looked up from germline, CDR1 is SGHDN and CDR2 is FVKESK. The CDR3 has 18 amino acids. CDR3 bases read: TGTGCCAGCAGCCAAGCCCCGATAGTGATCGCGCGGACCTACGAG. It is translated as CASSQAPIVIARTYE. The full CDR3 protein reads CASSQAPIVIARTYEQYF. Full variable domain (remainder filled in from reference TRBV14 and TRBJ2-7): EAGVTQFPSHSVIEKGQTVTLRCDPISGHDNLYWYRRVMGKEIKFLLHFVKESKQDESGMPNNRFLAERTGGTYSTLKVQPAELEDSGVYFCASSQAPIVIARTYEQYFGPGTRLTVT.

As concerns this clone: The sequence runs out 3 residues before the end of the CDR3; the remainder is reconstructed from the germline J gene. The J gene is TRBJ2-3, the V gene TRBV2; the D gene is possibly TRBD1 (7 bases). The germline V gene encodes CDR1 SNHLY and CDR2 FYNNEI. The CDR3 spans 15 residues. The CDR3 sequence: CASSEIGQGGQPQYF. The DNA read from the CDR3 is TGTGCCAGCAGTGAGATTGGGCAGGGGGGTCAGCCG.

Turning to this clone: One end of the junction fails to match germline, which may point to a read error. The CDR3 is cut off 3 residues early in the read; its end comes from the germline J gene. This chain links TRBV7-9 with TRBJ2-1; 9 bases map to TRBD2. The CDR3 consists of 14 residues. Germline lookup yields CDR1 SEHNR and CDR2 FQNEAQ (reference sequence). This chain's CDR3 is CASSLAGLGNEQFF. The CDR3 DNA, read in part, is TGTGCCAGCAGCCTAGCGGGACTTGGCAATGAG. Variable domain in full (rest from reference TRBV7-9 and TRBJ2-1): DTGVSQNPRHKITKRGQNVTFRCDPISEHNRLYWYRQTLGQGPEFLTYFQNEAQLEKSRLLSDRFSAERPKGSFSTLEIQRTEQGDSAMYLCASSLAGLGNEQFFGPGTRLTVL.

Turning to this clone: The read comes to an end 3 residues before the CDR3 does, leaving the germline J gene to fill in the end. V gene TRBV2 combines with J gene TRBJ2-7, with D maybe TRBD1 (5 bases). Germline CDR1 and CDR2: SNHLY and FYNNEI. This CDR3 comprises 12 residues. The ends were cut back, 5 bases at V and 4 bases at J, with 9 bases in the middle. The CDR3 DNA, read in part, is TGTGCCAGCAGTAAGACAGTATACGAG. As protein: CASSKTVYE. The CDR3 in its entirety is CASSKTVYEQYF.

On this clone itself: The read ends 3 residues early relative to the CDR3; the germline J gene fills the gap. The chain has TRBV12-3 or TRBV12-4 and TRBJ1-1; tentatively, D is TRBD1 (5 bases). V lost 6 bases and J lost 7, with 9 bases in between. The CDR3 sequence is 11 residues long. The CDR3 region is CASREDSEAFF. The part of the CDR3 DNA that was read is TGTGCCAGCAGGGAAGACAGTGAA.

Of note for this clone: The read comes to an end 3 residues before the CDR3 does, leaving the germline J gene to fill in the end. J is TRBJ2-7 and V is TRBV7-2; a weak D match, TRBD1 (6 bases). Trimming cost V 1 base and J 4 bases, with 11 bases left between them. The germline V gene has CDR1 SGHTA and CDR2 FQGNSA. This CDR3 spans 14 amino acids. The CDR3 protein is CASSLERTVYEQYF. Incomplete CDR3 DNA: TGTGCCAGCAGCTTAGAGCGGACAGTTTACGAG.

In regard to this clone: Read data end 3 residues before the CDR3 end; the end is taken from the germline J gene. V is TRBV18 and J is TRBJ2-5; 7 positions agree with TRBD1. Germline CDR1 is KGHSH and CDR2 is LQKENI. With 3 bases clipped from V and 2 bases from J, the junction kept 3 bases outside the gene matches. The CDR3 runs to 14 residues. The CDR3 here is CASSPGTAQETQYF. The CDR3 bases that were read are TGTGCCAGCTCACCCGGGACAGCTCAAGAGACC.

Comments on this clone: Coverage ceases 3 residues before the CDR3 finishes, and the germline J gene fills in the end. This chain uses TRBV10-3 with TRBJ1-2, with D tentatively TRBD1 (5 bases). CDR1 ENHRY and CDR2 SYGVKD come from the germline V gene. The CDR3 runs 14 residues. Trimming pared 1 base from V and 4 bases from J, leaving 10 bases between. CDR3 loop: CAISEYQGAYGYTF. Partial CDR3 DNA: TGTGCCATCAGTGAGTACCAGGGAGCCTATGGC.

Points on this clone: The observed sequence ends 3 residues before the CDR3 terminus, with the missing tail filled in from the germline J gene. The V call is TRBV7-2, the J call TRBJ2-7, with TRBD1 matching over 8 bases. With 5 bases clipped from V and 0 bases from J, the junction kept 6 bases outside the gene matches. CDR3 length equals 15 residues. The germline gives CDR1 SGHTA, CDR2 FQGNSA. CDR3 residues: CASSPQGESSYEQYF. The CDR3 bases that were read are TGTGCCAGCAGCCCACAGGGGGAGAGCTCCTACGAG.

Details on this clone: Read data end 3 residues before the CDR3 end; the end is taken from the germline J gene. The rearrangement links TRBV7-2 to TRBJ2-2; D is unresolved. The CDR3 length is 15 residues. Germline-derived CDR1 and CDR2 are SGHTA and FQGNSA. The covered CDR3 bases are TGTGCCAGCAGCTTAGGTGGCGGATCGGGTGAAAAG. Its protein product is CASSLGGGSGEK. The full CDR3 protein reads CASSLGGGSGEKLFF.

By frequency, this clone registers medium-sized. The read gets to within 3 residues of the CDR3 end, and the germline J gene fills in the rest. The chain uses TRBV18 and TRBJ1-6; D not resolved. CDR1 is KGHSH, CDR2 LQKENI, per germline. V lost 3 bases and J lost 5, with 5 bases in between. The CDR3 consists of 13 residues. The CDR3 reads CASSPRDNSPLHF. The sequenced CDR3 bases are TGTGCCAGCTCACCGAGGGATAATTCACCC.

Turning to this clone: The read finishes 3 residues shy of the CDR3 end, and the germline J gene is used to complete it. This chain connects TRBV5-1 to TRBJ2-5, with 11 bases identical to TRBD2. CDR1 SGHRS and CDR2 YFSETQ come from the germline V gene. CDR3 length equals 15 residues. The V and J ends lost 6 bases and 0 bases, in that order; junction bases with no gene match: 4. The covered CDR3 bases are TGCGCCAGCACCTCTAGCGGGGGGAACCAAGAGACC. It specifies CASTSSGGNQET. The whole CDR3 reads CASTSSGGNQETQYF.

Points on this clone: Coverage ceases 3 residues before the CDR3 finishes, and the germline J gene fills in the end. The chain joins TRBV20-1 to TRBJ2-3, with TRBD2 matching 15 bases. Germline V gene lookup returns CDR1 DFQATT and CDR2 SNEGSKA (reference sequence). The CDR3 sequence is 15 residues long. The CDR3 loop is CSASGRTSGGETQYF. The sequenced CDR3 bases are TGCAGTGCTAGCGGGCGGACTAGCGGGGGGGAGACG.

In the case of this clone: Coverage ceases 3 residues before the CDR3 finishes, and the germline J gene fills in the end. The V gene is TRBV2, the J gene TRBJ2-3; D unclear. The CDR3 totals 12 residues. The germline gives CDR1 SNHLY, CDR2 FYNNEI. V lost 5 bases, J lost 2 bases, and 5 bases lay in between. Here the CDR3 reads CASSSDTDTQYF. The CDR3 DNA, read in part, is TGTGCCAGCAGTAGCGACACAGATACG.

Concerning this clone itself: The read comes to an end 3 residues before the CDR3 does, leaving the germline J gene to fill in the end. This chain links TRBV5-8 with TRBJ1-6; D not resolved. The CDR3 contains 11 residues. Germline assignment: CDR1 SGHTS and CDR2 YDEGEE. CDR3 amino acids: CASSPRGALHF. The sequenced part of the CDR3 DNA is TGTGCCAGCAGCCCCCGCGGGGCC.

Remarks on this clone: The sequence runs out 3 residues before the end of the CDR3; the remainder is reconstructed from the germline J gene. The rearrangement joins TRBV7-2 to TRBJ1-2; tentative D call: TRBD1 (5 bases). This CDR3 has 13 amino acids. Germline loops: CDR1 SGHTA, CDR2 FQGNSA. CDR3 DNA (partial): TGTGCCAGCAGCTCGGACATTTTCTACGAC. Encoded protein: CASSSDIFYD. In full, the CDR3 is CASSSDIFYDYTF.

On this clone itself: The CDR3 end is not reached by the read, which stops 3 residues before it; the germline J gene fills it in. The rearrangement joins TRBV20-1 to TRBJ2-1; 10 bases line up with TRBD2. Germline loops: CDR1 DFQATT, CDR2 SNEGSKA (reference sequence). The CDR3 consists of 14 residues. The V segment lost 2 bases and the J segment 7 bases; nucleotides outside the gene matches: 5. This CDR3 reads CSARILAGQNEQFF. CDR3 DNA (partial): TGCAGTGCTAGAATACTAGCGGGGCAAAATGAG.

As to this clone: The read comes to an end 3 residues before the CDR3 does, leaving the germline J gene to fill in the end. V usage is TRBV27 and J usage is TRBJ2-7; D perhaps matches TRBD2 (6 bases). The CDR3 covers 14 residues. Germline CDR1 reads MNHEY; CDR2 reads SMNVEV (reference sequence). Trimming removed 5 bases at V and 1 base at J, with 12 bases between. CDR3 DNA, as far as it was read: TGTGCCAGCAGTCCGCGGGGCGTATCCTACGAG. Translated, it gives CASSPRGVSYE. The complete CDR3 protein is CASSPRGVSYEQYF.

In regard to this clone: The CDR3 extends 3 residues past the end of the read, so its final part is completed from the germline J gene. The chain carries TRBV19 and TRBJ1-5, with D possibly being TRBD1 (5 bases). Germline CDR1 is LNHDA and CDR2 is SQIVND (reference sequence). There are 15 residues in the CDR3. V lost 5 bases and J 2 bases, leaving 13 bases between the germline ends. CDR3 bases read: TGTGCCAGTAGTCGAGGGGATGGTGGCAATCAGCCC. Translating it yields CASSRGDGGNQP. The CDR3, in full, reads CASSRGDGGNQPQHF.

Worth noting for this clone: The CDR3 end is not reached by the read, which stops 3 residues before it; the germline J gene fills it in. This chain joins TRBV2 and TRBJ2-5, with D maybe TRBD1 (7 bases). The CDR3 runs to 15 residues. The ends were cut back, 8 bases at V and 0 bases at J, with 16 bases in the middle. Per germline, CDR1 SNHLY and CDR2 FYNNEI. The sequenced part of the CDR3 DNA is TGTGCCAGCCTCGGAGGGGGCGGAAACCAAGAGACC. Translating it yields CASLGGGGNQET. The whole CDR3 sequence is CASLGGGGNQETQYF.

Regarding this clone: The CDR3 extends 3 residues past the end of the read, so its final part is completed from the germline J gene. The chain has TRBV7-9 and TRBJ1-2, with D possibly matching TRBD1 (5 bases). Germline V gene lookup returns CDR1 SEHNR and CDR2 FQNEAQ (reference sequence). The CDR3 spans 13 residues. The sequenced CDR3 bases are TGTGCCAGCAGCTTAGGGTTAGGGGATGAC. Its protein is CASSLGLGDD. The whole CDR3 protein is CASSLGLGDDYTF.

As regards this clone: The sequenced fragment ends 3 residues before the CDR3 boundary, so the rest is inferred from the germline J gene. This chain links TRBV6-2 or TRBV6-3 with TRBJ1-1, with D maybe TRBD1 (5 bases). Germline V CDR1 and CDR2: MNHEY, SVGEGT. CDR3 length: 14 amino acids. CDR3 DNA (partial): TGTGCCAGCACCCCGAGGAGGGGAGGGGAGACA. It codes for CASTPRRGGET. The full CDR3 is CASTPRRGGETAFF.

As concerns this clone: The CDR3 end is not reached by the read, which stops 3 residues before it; the germline J gene fills it in. The chain employs TRBV20-1 and TRBJ2-1; 7 bases align to TRBD2. With V trimmed by 1 base and J by 4 bases, 4 bases remained unmatched. CDR3 length: 14 residues. Per germline, CDR1 DFQATT and CDR2 SNEGSKA (reference sequence). CDR3: CSARGLAEYNEQFF. The CDR3 bases that were read are TGCAGTGCTAGAGGGCTAGCGGAGTACAATGAG.

About this clone itself: The read gets to within 3 residues of the CDR3 end, and the germline J gene fills in the rest. The V and J genes are TRBV7-9 and TRBJ2-7; D might be TRBD1 (5 bases). V lost 2 bases, J lost 6 bases, and 11 bases lay in between. Germline V CDR1 and CDR2: SEHNR, FQNEAQ (reference sequence). CDR3 length: 13 amino acids. The chain's CDR3 is CASSLRQGTEQYF. CDR3 DNA, as far as it was read: TGTGCCAGCAGCTTAAGGCAGGGTACCGAG.

CDR3 DNA, as far as it was read: TGTGCCAGCAGCTTCAGGGGGGCAACTAATGAAAAA. Amino acid sequence: CASSFRGATNEK. The whole CDR3 sequence is CASSFRGATNEKLFF. The chain employs TRBV7-2 and TRBJ1-4; TRBD1 aligns across 7 bases. Read data end 3 residues before the CDR3 end; the end is taken from the germline J gene. V was clipped by 3 bases and J by 0 bases; unmatched bases: 1. The CDR3 has 15 residues. Germline values: CDR1 SGHTA, CDR2 FQGNSA.

A word on this clone: At one boundary the junction diverges from the germline segment, which might be a read error. The read is 3 residues too short to cover the CDR3 end, so that end is filled in from the germline J gene. This chain connects TRBV2 to TRBJ2-2, with D possibly TRBD1 on 5 matching bases. Per the germline V gene, CDR1 is SNHLY and CDR2 is FYNNEI. This CDR3 has 13 amino acids. CDR3 DNA (partial): TGTGCCAGCAGAAAGGACGGTTTTGGGGCG. Amino acid sequence: CASRKDGFGA. The complete CDR3 sequence is CASRKDGFGALFF.

On this clone: The junction differs from germline at one of its ends, possibly a read error. Read coverage stops 3 residues before the CDR3 terminus; the germline J gene supplies the remainder. This specimen includes other DNA sequences encoding the same CDR3. The gene calls are TRBV20-1 and TRBJ1-3; a possible D gene is TRBD1 (6 bases). The germline gives CDR1 DFQATT, CDR2 SNEGSKA (reference sequence). This CDR3 is built from 16 residues. The CDR3 bases that were read are TGCAGTGCTAGAGACCCTGCGGGGGCGCATAGAAACACT. Protein sequence: CSARDPAGAHRNT. The full CDR3 protein is CSARDPAGAHRNTIYF.

A word on this clone: The sequenced fragment ends 3 residues before the CDR3 boundary, so the rest is inferred from the germline J gene. The rearrangement links TRBV7-8 to TRBJ2-7, with 7 positions matching TRBD1. The length of the CDR3 is 14 residues. The V gene's germline CDR1 is SGHVS and CDR2 FQNEAQ. V gave up 4 bases and J gave up 3 bases; unmatched junction bases: 6. The CDR3 spells CASSSYRGGYEQYF. CDR3 DNA (partial): TGTGCCAGCAGCTCTTACAGGGGCGGCTACGAG.

A word on this clone: The read ends 3 residues early relative to the CDR3; the germline J gene fills the gap. V is TRBV20-1 and J is TRBJ2-3; possible D gene TRBD1, 5 bases. Germline lookup yields CDR1 DFQATT and CDR2 SNEGSKA (reference sequence). This CDR3 comprises 14 residues. CDR3 DNA (partial): TGCAGTGCTCCCCTGGCAGGGCTTAAAGAGACG. Its translation: CSAPLAGLKET. The complete CDR3 sequence is CSAPLAGLKETQYF.

In regard to this clone: The CDR3 end falls 3 residues outside the read, so it is completed with the germline J gene. The gene calls are TRBV18 and TRBJ2-7; D is possibly TRBD1 (7 bases). V lost 4 bases and J lost 1, with 20 bases in between. Germline loops: CDR1 KGHSH, CDR2 LQKENI. The CDR3 is 17 amino acids. The CDR3 reads CASSQGQLHAGSYEQYF. Incomplete CDR3 DNA: TGTGCCAGCTCACAGGGACAGCTCCATGCGGGATCCTACGAG.

A note on this clone: The observed sequence ends 3 residues before the CDR3 terminus, with the missing tail filled in from the germline J gene. The rearrangement links TRBV5-1 to TRBJ2-1; 10 nucleotides match TRBD1. This CDR3 comprises 15 residues. V was pared by 3 bases and J by 8 bases, with 8 bases of the junction left unmatched. From germline, CDR1 is SGHRS and CDR2 YFSETQ. The CDR3 sequence is CASSWAGQGIDEQFF. Incomplete CDR3 DNA: TGCGCCAGCAGCTGGGCGGGACAGGGGATTGATGAG.

The CDR3 protein is CASSRGRGSGEQFF. The sequenced part of the CDR3 DNA is TGTGCCAGTAGTAGAGGACGGGGTTCCGGTGAG. The chain recombines TRBV19 with TRBJ2-1; the D gene is possibly TRBD2 (5 bases). Read sequence stops 3 residues before the CDR3 end, and the germline J gene provides the missing end. Germline CDR1 LNHDA, CDR2 SQIVND (reference sequence). This CDR3 is built from 14 residues. The V end lost 4 bases, the J end lost 9 bases, and 16 bases lay between the germline ends.